The T cell receptor (beta chain) under discussion was sequenced for a study of shared T cell receptors in the human thymus. V was cut by 7 bases and J by 3 bases, with 16 bases left in between. This CDR3 comprises 14 residues. Germline V gene data show CDR1 as MDHEN and CDR2 as SYDVKM. TCRdb keeps only in-frame clones here, not all; method: immunoSEQ multiplex PCR. There are hundreds of thousands of clones in the sample; about 90% occur only once, and roughly 0.0086% lies in the top ten. The same data also contributed to another study, on human thymus T cells.

This chain joins TRBV28 and TRBJ2-7, with D perhaps TRBD2 (6 bases). This sequence originates from a boy younger than two with a congenital heart defect. What was sequenced was thymocytes. For the CDR3, the DNA is TGTGCCAGCACCCAGCGGGCTCCACTCTACGAGCAGTACTTC. Protein product: CASTQRAPLYEQYF.